Listed here is a single T cell receptor beta chain. This sample was included in a study of blood T cell repertoires in COVID-19. Study context: The origin of the acute and convalescent COVID-19 samples was the United States, Italy and Spain. PBMCs, B-cell-depleted T cells, or T cells provided the cDNA or gDNA that made up the material.

Per the original methods: The assay estimated nucleated cells by amplifying reference gene primers. Profiling relied on immunoSEQ multiplex PCR, and the TCRdb table lists in-frame clones only, not all of them. From that table come the V and J calls and clone size; the DNA was used to work out D and trimming. The sample contains about 160,000 clones, approximately 90% of which appear only once. Followed over time, Seattle patients had been enrolled while infection was active. The CDR3 totals 14 residues. Looked up from germline, CDR1 is SGHRS and CDR2 is YFSETQ. This chain links TRBV5-1 with TRBJ1-2; D unresolved. The sample taken for sequencing was peripheral blood. This clonotype originated in a man younger than 40 with COVID-19, enrolled during active disease. CDR3 in amino acids: CASKGAATEVGYTF. CDR3 DNA sequence: TGCGCTTCCAAAGGAGCAGCCACTGAGGTTGGCTACACCTTC.